This T cell receptor beta chain was sequenced in a study of shared clonotypes between healthy human individuals. The method was immunoSEQ multiplex PCR; TCRdb's version includes in-frame clones alone and lacks a portion of them. Here the sample spans around 1 million clones, approximately 76% being singletons. CDR1 is SGHTA and CDR2 is FQGTGA in the germline V gene. The trim removed 3 bases at V and 9 bases at J, leaving 12 bases unmatched. This CDR3 spans 16 amino acids. The gene calls are TRBV7-3 and TRBJ2-7; 12 nucleotides match TRBD2. Material: memory CD4+ T cells sorted from blood. Subset specified: CD45RA-negative fraction. The clonotype comes from a man younger than 35 in good health. The CDR3 DNA reads TGTGCCAGCAGCTTGACAACTAGCGGGGGGCCTTCCGTGCAGTACTTC. It codes for CASSLTTSGGPSVQYF.